One and the same sample provided the 4 T cell receptor beta chains below, sequenced in a study of beta chain features in type 1 diabetes. TCRB transcripts that were expressed got sequenced, as all of the isolated RNA had been reverse transcribed. Method: immunoSEQ multiplex PCR; TCRdb's copy keeps in-frame clones and lacks some. The table includes just over 600,000 clones, around 15% detected once. The source material was naive CD4+ T cells from blood. Receptors originate from a man aged 18 to 30 in good health.

V is TRBV7-2 and J is TRBJ2-7; D remains ambiguous. This CDR3 has 12 amino acids. V was trimmed by 3 bases and J by 3 bases, leaving 6 bases between them. CDR1 SGHTA and CDR2 FQGNSA come from the germline V gene. Here the CDR3 reads CASSFWGYEQYF. CDR3 sequence (DNA): TGTGCCAGCAGCTTTTGGGGCTACGAGCAGTACTTC.

CDR3 protein: CASSLNSWFSYEQYF. CDR3 DNA: TGTGCCAGCAGCTTAAACAGTTGGTTCTCCTACGAGCAGTACTTC. J is TRBJ2-7 and V is TRBV7-2, with D uncertain. This CDR3 has 15 amino acids. Trimming removed 2 bases at V and 0 bases at J, with 11 bases between. Germline values: CDR1 SGHTA, CDR2 FQGNSA.

This clone has only a few counts. This chain links TRBV10-3 with TRBJ2-7; possibly TRBD1 for D (6 bases). From germline, CDR1 is ENHRY and CDR2 SYGVKD. The V gene lost 4 bases and the J gene lost 4 bases, with 17 bases spanning the gap. The CDR3 runs to 15 residues. The CDR3 loop reads CAISGSRGPPYEQYF. DNA for the CDR3: TGTGCCATCAGTGGCAGCAGGGGTCCCCCTTACGAGCAGTACTTC.

This clone was counted only a few times. Written as DNA, the CDR3 is TGTGCCAGCAGCTCGACTAGCGGGGGTTACAATGAGCAGTTCTTC. Its translation: CASSSTSGGYNEQFF. The rearrangement uses TRBV7-2 and TRBJ2-1, with TRBD2 matching over 12 bases. Germline V gene data show CDR1 as SGHTA and CDR2 as FQGNSA. The CDR3 is 15 residues long. V dropped 4 bases and J dropped 4; count of bases not matched to a gene: 2.